The next 12 T cell receptor beta chains were all read from a single sample in a study of T cell changes during pregnancy in multiple sclerosis. Sequencing used immunoSEQ multiplex PCR; TCRdb keeps in-frame clones, though not all of them. The sample contains 30,000 to 45,000 clones, about nine tenths of which appear only once. Specimen: CD4+ T cells from peripheral blood mononuclear cells, collected before pregnancy. The receptors were gathered from a female donor with multiple sclerosis, enrolled in a pregnancy study.

This chain uses TRBV2 with TRBJ2-4, with D maybe TRBD1 (5 bases). Germline values: CDR1 SNHLY, CDR2 FYNNEI. The CDR3 has 14 residues. The V end lost 0 bases, the J end lost 7 bases, and 10 bases lay between the germline ends. The CDR3 loop reads CASSEAGVGNIQYF. The CDR3 DNA reads as TGTGCCAGCAGTGAAGCAGGGGTTGGGAACATTCAGTACTTC.

This clone was found a few times. This chain uses TRBV6-1 with TRBJ1-2; D call uncertain. Germline CDR1 reads MNHNS; CDR2 reads SASEGT. Trimming pared 6 bases from V and 2 bases from J, leaving 10 bases between. The CDR3 is 13 amino acids. The CDR3, as DNA: TGTGCCAGCAGGGTGTCGGGGAACTATGGCTACACCTTC. It specifies CASRVSGNYGYTF.

V gene TRBV4-1 combines with J gene TRBJ2-4, with a possible D match to TRBD1 (5 bases). This CDR3 has 15 residues. Germline values: CDR1 MGHRA, CDR2 YSYEKL. V lost 0 bases and J 8 bases, leaving 14 bases between the germline ends. CDR3 residues: CASSQDRAGIYIQYF. CDR3 DNA: TGCGCCAGCAGCCAAGATCGGGCAGGGATATACATTCAGTACTTC.

The chain combines TRBV5-1 with TRBJ2-2; the D gene is possibly TRBD1 (5 bases). With 0 bases removed from V and 6 bases from J, the gap between germline ends came to 12 bases. The germline V gene has CDR1 SGHRS and CDR2 YFSETQ. The CDR3 covers 15 residues. This CDR3 is CASSLAVRAAGELFF. DNA for the CDR3: TGCGCCAGCAGCTTGGCCGTCAGGGCTGCCGGGGAGCTGTTTTTT.

The CDR3 DNA is TGTGCCAGCAGCCTACAGGGGGCTCATCAGCCCCAGCATTTT. This codes for CASSLQGAHQPQHF. The chain has TRBV7-2 and TRBJ1-5, with 9 nucleotides matching TRBD1. The germline CDR1 and CDR2 sequences are SGHTA and FQGNSA. After removal of 5 bases from V and 5 bases from J, the junction contained 4 bases not matched to a gene. The CDR3 has 14 amino acids.

The gene calls are TRBV15 and TRBJ2-1; 9 bases line up with TRBD2. There are 16 residues in the CDR3. Germline loops: CDR1 LNHNV, CDR2 YYDKDF (reference sequence). The junction had 3 bases not matched to a gene; V was cut back by 1 base and J by 2 bases. CDR3 in DNA: TGTGCCACCAGCAGAGGACTAGCGGTTACCTACAATGAGCAGTTCTTC. It encodes CATSRGLAVTYNEQFF. Using reference TRBV15 and TRBJ2-1 for the parts outside the CDR3, the full variable domain is DAMVIQNPRYQVTQFGKPVTLSCSQTLNHNVMYWYQQKSSQAPKLLFHYYDKDFNNEADTPDNFQSRRPNTSFCFLDIRSPGLGDTAMYLCATSRGLAVTYNEQFFGPGTRLTVL.

This chain uses TRBV12-5 with TRBJ1-2; D unresolved. The CDR3 loop spans 13 amino acids. V dropped 1 base and J dropped 8 bases, with 11 bases sitting between them. Germline V CDR1 and CDR2: LGHNT, FRNRAP. CDR3 nucleotides: TGTGCTAGTGGTTTGGGAACTGAAATCGGCTACACCTTC. This codes for CASGLGTEIGYTF.

The chain uses TRBV7-6 and TRBJ2-3; D might be TRBD2 (6 bases). V was clipped by 5 bases and J by 4 bases, with 16 bases between them. This CDR3 is 15 amino acids long. The V gene's germline CDR1 is SGHVS and CDR2 FNYEAQ. The CDR3, as DNA: TGTGCCAGCAGCATAATAGGAGGGGCCCCAGATACGCAGTATTTT. Its translation is CASSIIGGAPDTQYF.

The V and J genes are TRBV5-6 and TRBJ1-1; 7 positions agree with TRBD1. V shed 4 bases and J 0 bases; nucleotides not matched to a gene: 3. The CDR3 covers 14 residues. Germline V gene sequence: CDR1 SGHDT, CDR2 YYEEEE. CDR3 loop: CASSRGGVNTEAFF. The CDR3 DNA follows: TGTGCCAGCAGCCGAGGGGGCGTGAACACTGAAGCTTTCTTT.

This clone appeared a single time. V and J are TRBV7-8 and TRBJ2-7; D remains ambiguous. Trimming removed 4 bases from V and 2 bases from J, with 9 bases in between. CDR1 is SGHVS and CDR2 is FQNEAQ in the germline V gene. The CDR3 runs 13 residues. CDR3 residues: CASSYFPAYEQYF. DNA for the CDR3: TGTGCCAGCAGCTATTTCCCAGCCTACGAGCAGTACTTC.

The chain joins TRBV6-1 to TRBJ1-4, with D perhaps TRBD1 (5 bases). Deletions cut 3 bases from V and 12 bases from J, with 20 bases between. The CDR3 runs 15 residues. Germline CDR1 MNHNS, CDR2 SASEGT. The CDR3 nucleotides read TGTGCCAGCAGTGATGGGGGGTTAGGAGGTAGCGAACTGTTTTTT. Its translation is CASSDGGLGGSELFF.

V gene TRBV2 combines with J gene TRBJ1-4; 11 bases map to TRBD1. The ends lost 7 bases at V and 2 bases at J; junction bases unmatched: 6. The CDR3 runs to 16 residues. Germline loops: CDR1 SNHLY, CDR2 FYNNEI. CDR3: CASTRDRGATNEKLFF. In nucleotides, the CDR3 is TGTGCCAGCACCCGGGACAGGGGGGCGACTAATGAAAAACTGTTTTTT.